The entry that follows covers one T cell receptor (beta chain) sequence. The table lists this clonotype with a few counts. Which antigen it targets is not known. There are no base qualities to consult, and no much larger clone falls within one base. This sample is part of a study of human T cells and chemical hapten exposure (dated by TCRdb to the early 2020s). For context, the study as a whole: For sensitization, 2% DPC in acetone was applied to a roughly 2 cm by roughly 2 cm area of upper inner arm skin. Patient blood was sampled pre-sensitization (week 0) and at 2, 6 and about 24 weeks after DPC sensitization. The mostly female patient cohort included alopecia areata with under or over 50% scalp involvement, alopecia totalis and alopecia universalis. Patients additionally received weekly therapeutic DPC doses to the scalp throughout the roughly 25-week study period. Blood for TCR sequencing was provided by twenty-nine alopecia patients at one to four time points (pre-sensitization, 2, 6 and 24 weeks). This study followed changes in the peripheral blood TCR repertoire in vivo during primary and secondary sensitization of alopecia patients to the hapten diphenylcyclopropenone (DPC). Libraries were pooled for sequencing, and variation in per-sample TCR yields was attributed mainly to small differences in library volumes within the pool. Patch testing was performed on the upper back with Finn chambers containing 0.01% DPC, and the patch tests were scored after 6 days according to International Contact Dermatitis Research Group standards.

Receptor libraries were prepared by RACE. These reads were obtained on a NextSeq 500. Library preparation attached unique molecular identifiers to individual cDNA molecules for quantitative, reproducible TCR counting. For every blood RNA sample, sequencing covered both the TCR alpha and TCR beta chains. In the original analysis: The median number of TCRs per sample was roughly 100,000, ranging from 23,224 to 690,600. V, J and CDR3 annotation of the TCR reads was carried out using the Decombinator software suite. To make PS versus PT1 abundance plots, every sample was subsampled to the same number of TCRs (28,000). Expanded TCRs were defined as absent before sensitization and observed at least eight times at the 2-week time point. TCRdb trimmed the raw reads at Q25, called clones with MiXCR and kept productive beta chains. Rows merge per CDR3 protein into single entries with the most common DNA and genes. The V and J calls follow TCRdb's processing rather than the paper's. The sample records around 380,000 distinct CDR3 sequences, 4.8% of which are singletons. The top ten constitute 2% to 2.5% of the sample.

The time point label corresponds to: patch test 1, 2 weeks after DPC sensitization. Interpreted using the paper, the treatment or condition label stands for: therapeutic diphenylcyclopropenone sensitization with weekly scalp DPC. Blood at each patch-test visit was drawn before the patch test was applied. To be eligible, patients had to be aged 18 to 70, diagnosed with alopecia and judged suitable for DPC therapy, while pregnant patients were excluded. Total RNA was extracted from unfractionated whole blood collected in Tempus Blood RNA tubes. Points the paper makes about the study in general: The number of PT1 expanded TCRs positively correlated with patch test score, significant at thresholds 8, 16 and 32 but not 4. After repeated subsampling, changes were observed in the strength of the expansion versus patch-test correlation and in the threshold at which the correlation became significant. Because every patient had alopecia, a presumed autoimmune disease, the patients' immune response might differ from that of healthy individuals. DPC sensitization did not change the number of TCRs with a frequency above 1 in 1000, and there was no evidence of changes in global repertoire structure. Significantly more large CDR3 similarity clusters were formed by expanded TCRs than by pre-sensitization or healthy control sets, consistent with antigen-driven responses.

The TCR was taken from a woman aged 45 to 65 with alopecia areata. Some clones in this sample may be carry-over from other donors' samples. Sequencing was performed on whole blood, taken in connection with sensitization to the hapten diphenylcyclopropenone (DPC).

CDR3 reads: CASSLVPGLDTDTQYF. The nucleotides are TGTGCCAGCAGCTTAGTGCCGGGACTCGACACAGATACGCAGTATTTT. The rearrangement joined TRBV11-2 to TRBJ2-3; a weak D assignment points to TRBD2 (6 bases agree). Cut back by 1 base and 2 bases, the V and J ends lie 13 bases apart. CDR1 and CDR2 were assigned from the germline V gene as SGHAT and FQNNGV. The CDR3, from cysteine to phenylalanine, totals 16 residues. The CDR3 DNA has 48 bases and is translated from base 1.